What follows are 18 T cell receptor beta chains derived from one specimen sequenced in a study of T cell repertoires in cytomegalovirus infection. TCRdb reanalysed the reads using MiXCR and keeps one entry per CDR3 protein. The sample has under 350,000 distinct CDR3 sequences; approximately 8.9% are singletons. Sequenced sample: PBMCs. All receptors derive from a human donor in good health (CMV status not recorded). Some clones in this sample may be carry-over from other donors' samples.

This clonotype was recorded a few times. This sequence joins TRBV12-3 or TRBV12-4 and TRBJ2-1, with TRBD2 identical over 9 bases. J gave up 12 bases and V 2 bases, and 23 bases lay outside the gene matches. This CDR3 region has 19 residues. In DNA, the CDR3 is TGTGCCAGCAGTTTAATTCAGCAAGGGCTAGCGGGGACTCCAATGCGGCAGTTCTTC. This sequence encodes CASSLIQQGLAGTPMRQFF.

This clonotype was counted only a few times. The gene calls are TRBV28 and TRBJ2-5, with 12 bases lining up with TRBD1. V gave up 5 bases and J gave up 4 bases; unmatched junction bases: 8. The CDR3 runs to 16 residues. Germline V lookup: CDR1 MDHEN, CDR2 SYDVKM. CDR3 sequence: CASSLAGTGGRETQYF. The CDR3 DNA is TGTGCCAGCAGTCTGGCCGGGACAGGGGGCAGAGAGACCCAGTACTTC.

The chain links TRBV28 to TRBJ2-7; D may be TRBD1 (6 bases). V dropped 6 bases and J dropped 2 bases, with 20 bases sitting between them. Germline V gives CDR1 MDHEN, CDR2 SYDVKM. The CDR3 spans 16 residues. This CDR3 reads CASSHRTDRPTYEQYV. The CDR3 DNA reads as TGTGCCAGCAGCCATCGGACAGACCGTCCCACCTACGAGCAGTACGTC.

This clonotype appeared a few times. The genes are TRBV30 and TRBJ2-7; D possibly matches TRBD1 or TRBD2 (6 bases each). Per the germline V gene, CDR1 is GTSNPN and CDR2 is SVGIG (reference sequence). CDR3 size: 16 residues. V was shortened by 0 bases and J by 1 base, with 16 bases between the two germline ends. The CDR3 bases are TGTGCCTGGAGTGTGTGGGGGGCAAGTCGTTCCTACGAGCAGTACGTC. This sequence encodes CAWSVWGASRSYEQYV.

This clonotype was counted a few times. V usage is TRBV19 and J usage is TRBJ2-1, with D perhaps matching TRBD2 (7 bases). There are 15 residues in the CDR3. The germline V and J ends were trimmed by 3 bases and 4 bases, with 13 bases remaining between them. Germline V gene lookup returns CDR1 LNHDA and CDR2 SQIVND (reference sequence). CDR3 bases: TGTGCCAGTAGTATGGATGGGGGGGCATACAATGAGCAGTTCTTC. It specifies CASSMDGGAYNEQFF.

This clonotype was picked up many times. This chain connects TRBV6-6 to TRBJ2-2; 9 bases fit TRBD1. The CDR3 has 16 amino acids. Germline lookup yields CDR1 MNHNY and CDR2 SVGAGI (reference sequence). With 4 bases clipped from V and 7 bases from J, the junction kept 10 bases outside the gene matches. CDR3 residues: CASSFTGGSGVGELFF. The CDR3 bases are TGTGCCAGCAGTTTTACAGGGGGCTCAGGTGTCGGGGAGCTGTTTTTT.

This clonotype was observed many times. This chain joins TRBV7-6 and TRBJ2-1, with D uncertain. This CDR3 is built from 14 residues. V lost 1 base, J lost 5 bases, and 9 bases lay in between. From germline, CDR1 is SGHVS and CDR2 FNYEAQ. For the CDR3, the DNA is TGTGCCAGCAGCTTAGTGGGTCTAAACAATGAGCAGTTCTTC. It encodes CASSLVGLNNEQFF. Based on the CDR3 plus reference TRBV7-6 and TRBJ2-1, the full variable domain is GAGVSQSPRYKVTKRGQDVALRCDPISGHVSLYWYRQALGQGPEFLTYFNYEAQQDKSGLPNDRFSAERPEGSISTLTIQRTEQRDSAMYRCASSLVGLNNEQFFGPGTRLTVL.

This clonotype occurred many times. This chain uses TRBV19 with TRBJ2-5; 8 positions match TRBD1. Unmatched junction bases numbered 15, after V lost 3 bases and J lost 9 bases. The CDR3 runs 16 residues. The germline V gene encodes CDR1 LNHDA and CDR2 SQIVND (reference sequence). As DNA, the CDR3 is TGTGCCAGTAGTATCGCCGGGACAGGACGGGGGTCCCCCCAGTACTTC. This codes for CASSIAGTGRGSPQYF.

The rearrangement links TRBV24-1 to TRBJ2-1; D gene ambiguous. Deletions cut 5 bases from V and 3 bases from J, with 4 bases between. Germline V gives CDR1 KGHDR, CDR2 SFDVKD. The CDR3 is made up of 12 amino acids. CDR3 sequence reads: CATSGDYNEQFF. The CDR3 nucleotides are TGTGCCACCAGTGGGGACTACAATGAGCAGTTCTTC.

This clonotype has a count of ten or more. The genes are TRBV4-1 and TRBJ1-4, with D maybe TRBD1 (6 bases). Trimming cost V 2 bases and J 0 bases, with 19 bases left between them. From germline, CDR1 is MGHRA and CDR2 YSYEKL. This CDR3 is built from 19 residues. The CDR3 region has the DNA TGCGCCAGCAGCCAAACATCCACGGGACACGGCGCAACTAATGAAAAACTGTTTTTT. Translation gives CASSQTSTGHGATNEKLFF.

The sample holds many counts of this clonotype. This rearrangement joins TRBV27 to TRBJ1-5; no definite D call. V gave up 6 bases and J gave up 1 base, with 16 bases separating them. The CDR3 has 16 amino acids. The germline V gene has CDR1 MNHEY and CDR2 SMNVEV (reference sequence). The CDR3 loop reads CASSTMDGRSNQPQHF. The DNA for the CDR3 is TGTGCCAGCAGCACGATGGACGGCAGGAGCAATCAGCCCCAGCATTTT.

The chain recombines TRBV10-3 with TRBJ2-7; possibly TRBD1 or TRBD2 for D (6 bases each). The germline gives CDR1 ENHRY, CDR2 SYGVKD. V was shortened by 8 bases and J by 4 bases, with 15 bases between the two germline ends. The CDR3 has 13 residues. Here the CDR3 reads CAIGGQGKYEQYV. CDR3 DNA: TGTGCCATCGGGGGGCAGGGGAAGTACGAGCAGTACGTC.

The chain joins TRBV2 to TRBJ1-5; 9 bases match TRBD1. Germline CDR1 and CDR2: SNHLY and FYNNEI. J gave up 1 base and V 6 bases, and 4 bases lay outside the gene matches. The CDR3 spans 15 residues. The CDR3: CASRTDRGSNQPQHF. The CDR3 nucleotides are TGTGCCAGCAGGACGGACAGGGGAAGCAATCAGCCCCAGCATTTT.

Ten or more counts support this clonotype. The gene calls are TRBV7-9 and TRBJ1-1; no definite D call. V lost 5 bases and J 5 bases, leaving 9 bases between the germline ends. This CDR3 region has 12 residues. CDR1 is SEHNR, CDR2 FQNEAQ, per germline (reference sequence). DNA of the CDR3: TGTGCCAGCAGCCTGGAACCGACTGAAGCTTTCTTT. Translation gives CASSLEPTEAFF.

This clonotype appeared many times. The chain carries TRBV6-4 and TRBJ2-3; the D gene could be TRBD1 or TRBD2 (5 bases each). The CDR3 has 13 residues. V was clipped by 4 bases and J by 4 bases, with 9 bases between them. The germline V gene encodes CDR1 MRHNA and CDR2 SNTAGT. CDR3 in amino acids: CASSGGEADTQYF. CDR3 nucleotides: TGTGCCAGCAGTGGAGGGGAAGCAGATACGCAGTATTTT.

This clonotype showed up many times. This rearrangement joins TRBV7-2 to TRBJ1-1; the D is unclear. With 5 bases removed from V and 1 base from J, the gap between germline ends came to 11 bases. The CDR3 extends over 14 amino acids. CDR1 and CDR2 (germline): SGHTA, FQGNSA. The CDR3 sequence is CASSEFNKNTEAFF. In DNA, the CDR3 is TGTGCCAGCAGCGAATTTAACAAGAACACTGAAGCTTTCTTT.

The chain uses TRBV6-2 or TRBV6-3 and TRBJ2-1, with 8 bases aligning to TRBD2. V shed 2 bases, J shed 2 bases, and the junction held 8 bases outside the gene matches. Germline V gene data show CDR1 as MNHEY and CDR2 as SVGEGT. This CDR3 contains 17 residues. The CDR3 DNA reads TGTGCCAGCAGTTACCCCCTTAGCGGGGATACCTACAATGAGCAGTTCTTC. Translated, it gives CASSYPLSGDTYNEQFF.

This clonotype has ten or more counts. The gene calls are TRBV6-1 and TRBJ2-7, with a possible D match to TRBD1 (5 bases). With 6 bases removed from V and 0 bases from J, the gap between germline ends came to 15 bases. Looked up from germline, CDR1 is MNHNS and CDR2 is SASEGT. This CDR3 is built from 15 residues. The CDR3 DNA follows: TGTGCCAGCAGCCTTGGGCAGGGTCTCTCCTACGAGCAGTACTTC. Residues: CASSLGQGLSYEQYF.